This T cell receptor (beta chain) stems from a study of response to subunit inactivated influenza vaccine. TCRdb recomputed calls from the RT-PCR reads with MiXCR, one row per CDR3 protein. Here the sample spans some 550,000 distinct CDR3 sequences, approximately 24% being singletons. With V trimmed by 1 base and J by 7 bases, 12 bases remained unmatched. The CDR3 sequence is 17 residues long. Germline values: CDR1 SGHVS, CDR2 FQNEAQ. This clonotype appeared a few times. These data also formed part of another study, on T cells expressing NK-cell markers. Turning to that study: UMIs were included in TCR beta cDNA generated by 5'RACE template switching. Restricting sorting to alpha-beta TCR T cells was achieved in several experiments by an anti-gamma-delta TCR antibody. In four donors, these clonotypes also led the CD3+CD56-NKG2C+ fraction.

This sequence was found in a man between 50 and 59 years old who received an inactivated influenza vaccine. The sequenced sample was CD4+ T cells sorted from PBMCs, obtained 11 to 12 days after vaccination. The V and J genes are TRBV7-8 and TRBJ2-2, with 7 bases matching TRBD2. The CDR3: CASSLDVESGARGELFF. The CDR3 DNA sequence: TGTGCCAGCAGCTTAGATGTGGAGAGCGGGGCCCGCGGGGAGCTGTTTTTT.